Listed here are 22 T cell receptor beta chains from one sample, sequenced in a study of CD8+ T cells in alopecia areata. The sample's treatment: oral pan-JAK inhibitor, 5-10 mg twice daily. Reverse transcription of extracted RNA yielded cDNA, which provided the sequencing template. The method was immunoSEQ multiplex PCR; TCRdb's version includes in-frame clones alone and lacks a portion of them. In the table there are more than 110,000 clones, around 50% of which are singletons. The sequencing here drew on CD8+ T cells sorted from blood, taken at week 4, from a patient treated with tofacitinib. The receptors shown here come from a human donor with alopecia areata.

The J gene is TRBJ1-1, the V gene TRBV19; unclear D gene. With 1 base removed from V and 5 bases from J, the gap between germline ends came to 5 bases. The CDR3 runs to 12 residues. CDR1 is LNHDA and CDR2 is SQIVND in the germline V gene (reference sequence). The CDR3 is CASSIAETEAFF. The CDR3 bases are TGTGCCAGTAGTATAGCGGAGACTGAAGCTTTCTTT. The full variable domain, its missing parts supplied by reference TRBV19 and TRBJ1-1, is DGGITQSPKYLFRKEGQNVTLSCEQNLNHDAMYWYRQDPGQGLRLIYYSQIVNDFQKGDIAEGYSVSREKKESFPLTVTSAQKNPTAFYLCASSIAETEAFFGQGTRLTVV.

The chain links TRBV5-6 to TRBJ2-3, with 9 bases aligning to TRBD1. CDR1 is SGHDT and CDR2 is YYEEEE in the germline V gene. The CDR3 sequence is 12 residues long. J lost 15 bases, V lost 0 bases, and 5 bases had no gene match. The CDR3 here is CASSLGGTGPYF. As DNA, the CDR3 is TGTGCCAGCAGCTTGGGAGGGACAGGGCCTTATTTT. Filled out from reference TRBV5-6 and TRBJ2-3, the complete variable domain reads DAGVTQSPTHLIKTRGQQVTLRCSPKSGHDTVSWYQQALGQGPQFIFQYYEEEERQRGNFPDRFSGHQFPNYSSELNVNALLLGDSALYLCASSLGGTGPYFGPGTRLTVL.

CDR3 coding DNA: TGTGCCAGCTCACCAAGGGAACGGGGGCCCTACGAGCAGTACTTC. It yields the protein CASSPRERGPYEQYF. The rearrangement links TRBV18 to TRBJ2-7; the D gene could be TRBD1 or TRBD2 (6 bases each). This CDR3 is 15 amino acids long. Germline CDR1 is KGHSH and CDR2 is LQKENI. V was cut by 2 bases and J by 2 bases, with 13 bases left in between.

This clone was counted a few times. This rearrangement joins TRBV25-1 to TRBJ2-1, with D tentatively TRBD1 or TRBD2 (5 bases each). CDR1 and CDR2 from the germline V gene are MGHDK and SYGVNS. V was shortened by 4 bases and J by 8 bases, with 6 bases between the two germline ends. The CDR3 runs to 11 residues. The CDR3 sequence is CASSGGYEQFF. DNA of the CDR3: TGTGCCAGCAGTGGGGGGTATGAGCAGTTCTTC. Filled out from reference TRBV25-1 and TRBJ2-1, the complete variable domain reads EADIYQTPRYLVIGTGKKITLECSQTMGHDKMYWYQQDPGMELHLIHYSYGVNSTEKGDLSSESTVSRIRTEHFPLTLESARPSHTSQYLCASSGGYEQFFGPGTRLTVL.

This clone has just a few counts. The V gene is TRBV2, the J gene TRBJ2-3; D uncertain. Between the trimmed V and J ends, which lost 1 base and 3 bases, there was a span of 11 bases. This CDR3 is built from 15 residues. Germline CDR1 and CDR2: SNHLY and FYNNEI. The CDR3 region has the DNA TGTGCCAGCAGTGAAGGCTCGGTACTTACAGATACGCAGTATTTT. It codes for CASSEGSVLTDTQYF.

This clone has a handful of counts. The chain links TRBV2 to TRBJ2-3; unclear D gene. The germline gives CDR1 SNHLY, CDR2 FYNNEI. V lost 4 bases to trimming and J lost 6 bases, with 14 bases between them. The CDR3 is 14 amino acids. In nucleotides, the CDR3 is TGTGCCAGCAGTGTTAGAAGCCTTCGGGATACGCAGTATTTT. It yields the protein CASSVRSLRDTQYF.

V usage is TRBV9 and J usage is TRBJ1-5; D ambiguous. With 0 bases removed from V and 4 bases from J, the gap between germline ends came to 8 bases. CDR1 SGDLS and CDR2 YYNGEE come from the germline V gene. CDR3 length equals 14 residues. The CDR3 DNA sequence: TGTGCCAGCAGCGTAGACGGTTTAAATCAGCCCCAGCATTTT. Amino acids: CASSVDGLNQPQHF.

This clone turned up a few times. The CDR3 spells CASSAREPTEAFF. The CDR3 bases are TGTGCCAGCAGTGCAAGGGAGCCCACTGAAGCTTTCTTT. The chain links TRBV2 to TRBJ1-1; D is uncertain. Trimming took off 4 bases at V and 4 bases at J, with 10 bases between the two ends. The germline CDR1 and CDR2 sequences are SNHLY and FYNNEI. The CDR3 has 13 amino acids. Full variable domain (rest looked up from reference TRBV2 and TRBJ1-1): EPEVTQTPSHQVTQMGQEVILRCVPISNHLYFYWYRQILGQKVEFLVSFYNNEISEKSEIFDDQFSVERPDGSNFTLKIRSTKLEDSAMYFCASSAREPTEAFFGQGTRLTVV.

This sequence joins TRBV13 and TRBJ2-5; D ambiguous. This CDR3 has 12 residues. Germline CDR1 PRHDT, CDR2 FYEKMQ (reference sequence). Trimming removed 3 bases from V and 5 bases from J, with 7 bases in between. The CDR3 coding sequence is TGTGCCAGCAGCTTGAGTGGGGAGACCCAGTACTTC. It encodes CASSLSGETQYF.

DNA for the CDR3: TGTGCCAGCAGCTTAGGGGCCGAGCAGTACTTC. It codes for CASSLGAEQYF. The chain links TRBV5-4 to TRBJ2-7, with D possibly being TRBD1 (5 bases). The CDR3 is 11 residues long. Germline V gene data show CDR1 as SGHNT and CDR2 as YYREEE (reference sequence). V was cut by 2 bases and J by 6 bases, with 6 bases left in between.

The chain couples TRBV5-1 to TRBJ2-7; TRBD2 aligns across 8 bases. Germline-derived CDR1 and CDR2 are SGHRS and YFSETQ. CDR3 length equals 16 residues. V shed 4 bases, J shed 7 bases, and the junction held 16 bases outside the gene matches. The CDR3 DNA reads TGCGCCAGCAGCCCCGGGAGGGACACAAGGGGTCGGGAGCAGTACTTC. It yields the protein CASSPGRDTRGREQYF.

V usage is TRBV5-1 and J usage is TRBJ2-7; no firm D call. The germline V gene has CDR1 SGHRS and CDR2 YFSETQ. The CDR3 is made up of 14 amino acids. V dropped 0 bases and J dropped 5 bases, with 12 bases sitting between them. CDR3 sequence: CASSLAAISHEQYF. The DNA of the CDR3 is TGCGCCAGCAGCTTGGCCGCGATCTCTCACGAGCAGTACTTC. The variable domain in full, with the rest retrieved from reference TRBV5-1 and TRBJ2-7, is KAGVTQTPRYLIKTRGQQVTLSCSPISGHRSVSWYQQTPGQGLQFLFEYFSETQRNKGNFPGRFSGRQFSNSRSEMNVSTLELGDSALYLCASSLAAISHEQYFGPGTRLTVT.

The CDR3 nucleotides read TGTGCCTGGGTGACAGGCTGGGGGGAGACCCAGTACTTC. Translated, it gives CAWVTGWGETQYF. The chain combines TRBV30 with TRBJ2-5, with a weak D call TRBD1 (6 bases). Between the trimmed V and J ends, which lost 5 bases and 5 bases, there was a span of 15 bases. The CDR3 runs to 13 residues. Germline V gene data show CDR1 as GTSNPN and CDR2 as SVGIG (reference sequence).

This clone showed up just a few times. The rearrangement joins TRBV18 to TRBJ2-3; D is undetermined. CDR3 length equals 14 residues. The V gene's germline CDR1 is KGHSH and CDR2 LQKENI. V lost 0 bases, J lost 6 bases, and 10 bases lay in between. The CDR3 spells CASSPPAEVDTQYF. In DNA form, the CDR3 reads TGTGCCAGCTCACCACCGGCTGAGGTGGATACGCAGTATTTT.

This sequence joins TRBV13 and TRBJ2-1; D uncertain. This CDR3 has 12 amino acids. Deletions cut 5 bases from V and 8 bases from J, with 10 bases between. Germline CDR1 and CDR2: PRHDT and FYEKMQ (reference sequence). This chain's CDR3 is CASSPNSHEQFF. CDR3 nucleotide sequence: TGTGCCAGCAGCCCGAACTCCCATGAGCAGTTCTTC.

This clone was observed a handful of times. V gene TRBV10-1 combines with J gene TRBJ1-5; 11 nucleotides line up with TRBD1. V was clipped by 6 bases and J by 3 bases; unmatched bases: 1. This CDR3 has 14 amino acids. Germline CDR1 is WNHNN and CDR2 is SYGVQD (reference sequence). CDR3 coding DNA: TGCGCCAGCAGGGGACAGGGGGTCAATCAGCCCCAGCATTTT. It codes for CASRGQGVNQPQHF.

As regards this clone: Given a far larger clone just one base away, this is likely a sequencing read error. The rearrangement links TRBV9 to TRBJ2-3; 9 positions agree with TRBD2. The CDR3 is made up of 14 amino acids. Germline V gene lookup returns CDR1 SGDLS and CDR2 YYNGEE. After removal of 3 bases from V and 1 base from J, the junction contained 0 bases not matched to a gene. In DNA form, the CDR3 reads TGTGCCAGCAGCGAGCGGGGGGGCACAGATACGCAGTATTTT. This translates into CASSERGGTDTQYF.

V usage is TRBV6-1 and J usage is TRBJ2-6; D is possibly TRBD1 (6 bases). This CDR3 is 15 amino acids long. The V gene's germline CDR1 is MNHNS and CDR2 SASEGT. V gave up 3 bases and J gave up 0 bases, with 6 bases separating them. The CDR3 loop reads CASSEDSSGANVLTF. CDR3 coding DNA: TGTGCCAGCAGTGAGGACAGCTCTGGGGCCAACGTCCTGACTTTC.

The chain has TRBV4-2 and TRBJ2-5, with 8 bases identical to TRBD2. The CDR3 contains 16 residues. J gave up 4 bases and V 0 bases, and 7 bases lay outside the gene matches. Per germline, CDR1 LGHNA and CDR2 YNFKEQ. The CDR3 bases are TGTGCCAGCAGCCAAGAATCAGCGGGGGAGGCAGAGACCCAGTACTTC. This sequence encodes CASSQESAGEAETQYF.

The CDR3 nucleotides are TGTGCCAGCAGCGACCCTTGGGACAACACTGAAGCTTTCTTT. This sequence encodes CASSDPWDNTEAFF. V and J are TRBV7-9 and TRBJ1-1; D is perhaps TRBD1 (5 bases). The CDR3 covers 14 residues. Germline V gene lookup returns CDR1 SEHNR and CDR2 FQNEAQ (reference sequence). V was trimmed by 5 bases and J by 2 bases, leaving 12 bases between them.

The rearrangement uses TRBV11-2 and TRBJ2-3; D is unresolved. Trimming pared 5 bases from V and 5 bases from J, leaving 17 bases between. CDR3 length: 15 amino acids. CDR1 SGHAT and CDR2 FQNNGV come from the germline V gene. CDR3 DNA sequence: TGTGCCAGCAGCACCAAGCCCCGCGCCGGAGATACGCAGTATTTT. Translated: CASSTKPRAGDTQYF. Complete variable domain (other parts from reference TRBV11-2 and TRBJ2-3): EAGVAQSPRYKIIEKRQSVAFWCNPISGHATLYWYQQILGQGPKLLIQFQNNGVVDDSQLPKDRFSAERLKGVDSTLKIQPAKLEDSAVYLCASSTKPRAGDTQYFGPGTRLTVL.

The CDR3 DNA reads TGTGCCTGGAATCGACAGGACCTACCCTACGAGCAGTACTTC. Amino acids: CAWNRQDLPYEQYF. The rearrangement joins TRBV30 to TRBJ2-7; D possibly corresponds to TRBD1 (6 bases). CDR3 size: 14 residues. Germline CDR1 reads GTSNPN; CDR2 reads SVGIG (reference sequence). V shed 4 bases and J shed 2 bases, with 15 bases lying between them.